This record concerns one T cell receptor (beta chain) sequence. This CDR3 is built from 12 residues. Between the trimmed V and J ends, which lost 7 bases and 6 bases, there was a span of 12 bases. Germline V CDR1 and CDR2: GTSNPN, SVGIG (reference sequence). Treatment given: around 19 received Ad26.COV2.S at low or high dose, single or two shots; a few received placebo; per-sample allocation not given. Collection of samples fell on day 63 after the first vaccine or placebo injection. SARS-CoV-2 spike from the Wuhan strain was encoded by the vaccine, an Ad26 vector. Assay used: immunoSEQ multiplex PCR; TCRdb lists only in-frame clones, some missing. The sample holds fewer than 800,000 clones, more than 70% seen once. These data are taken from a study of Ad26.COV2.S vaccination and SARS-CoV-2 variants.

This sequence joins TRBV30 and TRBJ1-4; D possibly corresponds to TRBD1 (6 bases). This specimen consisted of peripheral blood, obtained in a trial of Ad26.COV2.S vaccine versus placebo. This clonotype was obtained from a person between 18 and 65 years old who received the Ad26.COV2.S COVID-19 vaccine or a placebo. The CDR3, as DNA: TGTGCCTTCAGGGGACCGGATGAAAAACTGTTTTTT. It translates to CAFRGPDEKLFF. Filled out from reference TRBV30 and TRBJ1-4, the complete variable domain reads SQTIHQWPATLVQPVGSPLSLECTVEGTSNPNLYWYRQAAGRGLQLLFYSVGIGQISSEVPQNLSASRPQDRQFILSSKKLLLSDSGFYLCAFRGPDEKLFFGSGTQLSVL.